What follows describes a single TCR beta chain. This sample is drawn from a study of Ad26.COV2.S vaccination and SARS-CoV-2 variants. Germline V gene data show CDR1 as GTSNPN and CDR2 as SVGIG (reference sequence). Trimming left V 0 bases short and J 5 bases short, with 13 bases between. CDR3 length equals 15 residues. Using immunoSEQ multiplex PCR, the repertoire was profiled, and TCRdb retains in-frame clones only, with some absent. The sample includes 150,000 to 200,000 clones, around nine tenths of them seen just once. The chain has TRBV30 and TRBJ1-4; D unclear. The sequences come from peripheral blood, collected after recovery from COVID-19. The receptor was derived from a human donor who had recovered from COVID-19. The CDR3 DNA reads TGTGCCTGGAGTGTTTTCCCGAGAGGGAATGAAAAACTGTTTTTT. As protein: CAWSVFPRGNEKLFF. The whole variable domain, filled in from reference TRBV30 and TRBJ1-4, reads SQTIHQWPATLVQPVGSPLSLECTVEGTSNPNLYWYRQAAGRGLQLLFYSVGIGQISSEVPQNLSASRPQDRQFILSSKKLLLSDSGFYLCAWSVFPRGNEKLFFGSGTQLSVL.